The 32 T cell receptor beta chains presented below share a single source sample, sequenced in a study of CD8+CD57+ T cells in acquired aplastic anemia. The template for TCR beta VDJ and CDR3 sequence profiling was genomic DNA. TCRdb recomputed calls from the reads with MiXCR, one row per CDR3 protein. Counted here are about 160,000 distinct CDR3 sequences, less than 60% occurring once; the ten biggest clones make up around 3.2%. CD8+CD57+ cell expansion, shown by flow cytometry, had occurred in the patients selected for sequencing. The sequenced material came from sorted CD4+, CD8+, or CD8+CD57+ T cells (not recorded which) from PBMCs. Receptors were obtained from a human donor with aplastic anemia.

The rearrangement uses TRBV18 and TRBJ1-2, with a possible D match to TRBD1 (5 bases). Trimming cost V 3 bases and J 8 bases, with 13 bases left between them. The CDR3 spans 13 residues. Germline V gives CDR1 KGHSH, CDR2 LQKENI. As DNA, the CDR3 is TGTGCCAGCTCACCGGGGAGCGGGGGAGGCTACACCTTC. Its translation is CASSPGSGGGYTF. The complete variable domain, with remaining parts taken from reference TRBV18 and TRBJ1-2, reads NAGVMQNPRHLVRRRGQEARLRCSPMKGHSHVYWYRQLPEEGLKFMVYLQKENIIDESGMPKERFSAEFPKEGPSILRIQQVVRGDSAAYFCASSPGSGGGYTFGSGTRLTVV.

This clonotype has at least ten counts. V gene TRBV7-2 combines with J gene TRBJ2-5, with TRBD2 matching 10 bases. The length of the CDR3 is 17 residues. Germline V CDR1 and CDR2: SGHTA, FQGNSA. Losses at the gene ends were 6 bases for V and 5 bases for J; bases not matched to a gene: 15. The CDR3 loop reads CASSPWGSGGSGETQYF. The CDR3 DNA sequence: TGTGCCAGCAGTCCCTGGGGTAGCGGGGGGAGTGGGGAGACCCAGTACTTC.

This clonotype was recorded many times. The gene calls are TRBV7-2 and TRBJ2-3; 8 positions match TRBD2. With 5 bases clipped from V and 2 bases from J, the junction kept 12 bases outside the gene matches. Germline lookup yields CDR1 SGHTA and CDR2 FQGNSA. This CDR3 is 17 amino acids long. CDR3: CASSHRGGQIDTDTQYF. In DNA form, the CDR3 reads TGTGCCAGCAGCCACCGCGGGGGGCAAATAGACACAGATACGCAGTATTTT.

This clonotype was seen more than once but under ten times. This sequence joins TRBV3-1 and TRBJ2-7, with D possibly being TRBD1 or TRBD2 (5 bases each). The CDR3 sequence is 11 residues long. V shed 9 bases and J shed 2 bases, with 8 bases lying between them. The germline V gene encodes CDR1 LGHDT and CDR2 YNNKEL (reference sequence). DNA for the CDR3: TGTGCCAGGGGGGAACCCTACGAGCAGTACTTC. Translated, it gives CARGEPYEQYF.

This clonotype was observed many times. This chain links TRBV5-1 with TRBJ1-6; perhaps TRBD1 as D (5 bases). CDR3 length: 14 amino acids. The V end was cut by 5 bases, the J end by 8 bases, with 14 bases between. Germline V lookup: CDR1 SGHRS, CDR2 YFSETQ. The CDR3 here is CASRVRAGDSPLHF. The CDR3 DNA reads TGCGCCAGCAGGGTCAGGGCTGGGGATTCACCCCTCCACTTT. The variable domain in full, completed from reference TRBV5-1 and TRBJ1-6, reads KAGVTQTPRYLIKTRGQQVTLSCSPISGHRSVSWYQQTPGQGLQFLFEYFSETQRNKGNFPGRFSGRQFSNSRSEMNVSTLELGDSALYLCASRVRAGDSPLHFGNGTRLTVT.

This clonotype was counted ten times or more. The chain uses TRBV6-1 and TRBJ1-2; D is possibly TRBD1 (6 bases). The V gene lost 7 bases and the J gene lost 4 bases, with 16 bases spanning the gap. The CDR3 is 14 residues long. Germline values: CDR1 MNHNS, CDR2 SASEGT. The CDR3 loop is CASTLGARAYGYTF. CDR3 in DNA: TGTGCCAGCACCTTGGGGGCCAGAGCCTATGGCTACACCTTC.

The chain is built from TRBV7-9 and TRBJ2-7; 7 bases fit TRBD1. The germline V gene encodes CDR1 SEHNR and CDR2 FQNEAQ (reference sequence). This CDR3 is built from 14 residues. J was trimmed by 0 bases and V by 7 bases; bases with no gene match: 6. As DNA, the CDR3 is TGTGCCAGCACCAACAGGGGTCCCTCCTACGAGCAGTACTTC. It is translated as CASTNRGPSYEQYF.

This clonotype showed up just a few times. The V and J genes are TRBV29-1 and TRBJ2-7, with D maybe TRBD2 (6 bases). CDR1 and CDR2 from the germline V gene are SQVTM and ANQGSEA. The V and J ends lost 0 bases and 3 bases respectively, with 6 bases between them. The CDR3 spans 12 residues. The DNA for the CDR3 is TGCAGCGTTGAAGAGCGGGGCTACGAGCAGTACTTC. This sequence encodes CSVEERGYEQYF.

This clonotype has only a few counts. V is TRBV19 and J is TRBJ1-2, with D tentatively TRBD1 (6 bases). V lost 8 bases, J lost 3 bases, and 16 bases lay in between. This CDR3 is built from 14 residues. Germline V gene sequence: CDR1 LNHDA, CDR2 SQIVND (reference sequence). This chain's CDR3 is CASENRDDDYGYTF. The CDR3, as DNA: TGTGCCAGTGAAAACAGGGATGATGACTATGGCTACACCTTC. The whole variable domain, remainder taken from reference TRBV19 and TRBJ1-2, is DGGITQSPKYLFRKEGQNVTLSCEQNLNHDAMYWYRQDPGQGLRLIYYSQIVNDFQKGDIAEGYSVSREKKESFPLTVTSAQKNPTAFYLCASENRDDDYGYTFGSGTRLTVV.

The chain recombines TRBV19 with TRBJ1-2; 9 bases fit TRBD1. Losses at the gene ends were 9 bases for V and 4 bases for J; bases not matched to a gene: 6. CDR3 size: 13 residues. Germline V gene lookup returns CDR1 LNHDA and CDR2 SQIVND (reference sequence). For the CDR3, the DNA is TGTGCCAGCCGGACAGGGGAAGGCTATGGCTACACCTTC. The encoded protein is CASRTGEGYGYTF.

This clonotype was counted only a few times. The V call is TRBV19, the J call TRBJ2-7, with D unresolved. The CDR3 totals 13 residues. CDR1 is LNHDA, CDR2 SQIVND, per germline (reference sequence). V gave up 0 bases and J gave up 7 bases, with 10 bases separating them. The CDR3 region has the DNA TGTGCCAGTAGTATAGATCGGACGGTTGAGCAGTACTTC. Its protein is CASSIDRTVEQYF.

As DNA, the CDR3 is TGTGCCAGCAGTTACTCGAATTTGGGACAGGGGGCTGATGGCTACACCTTC. This translates into CASSYSNLGQGADGYTF. The chain joins TRBV6-2 or TRBV6-3 to TRBJ1-2; TRBD1 aligns across 12 bases. The CDR3 totals 17 residues. Germline V CDR1 and CDR2: MNHEY, SVGEGT. The V gene end was trimmed by 0 bases and the J gene end by 6 bases; junction bases not matched to a gene: 8.

The chain employs TRBV11-2 and TRBJ2-7, with D possibly being TRBD1 (7 bases). V was clipped by 4 bases and J by 1 base, with 17 bases between them. Germline V lookup: CDR1 SGHAT, CDR2 FQNNGV. The length of the CDR3 is 16 residues. The CDR3 here is CASSYRQGGVSYEQYF. The CDR3 bases are TGTGCCAGCAGCTACAGACAGGGAGGAGTTTCCTACGAGCAGTACTTC.

There are a few counts of this clonotype. The conserved final phenylalanine or tryptophan is absent from the CDR3, which likely points to a read error. This sequence joins TRBV24-1 and TRBJ2-5; TRBD1 might be the D (6 bases). This CDR3 has 14 residues. Looked up from germline, CDR1 is KGHDR and CDR2 is SFDVKD. CDR3 nucleotides: TGCGCCACCAGTGATGCGGACAGAGCAGAGACCCAGTACCTC. As protein: CATSDADRAETQYL.

This clonotype was counted between two and nine times. The genes are TRBV2 and TRBJ2-2; the D gene is possibly TRBD2 (6 bases). The CDR3 extends over 16 amino acids. Germline V gives CDR1 SNHLY, CDR2 FYNNEI. V lost 4 bases and J lost 0, with 12 bases in between. CDR3 bases: TGTGCCAGCAGTGGGAGCGGACTAACGAACACCGGGGAGCTGTTTTTT. This codes for CASSGSGLTNTGELFF.

The V gene is TRBV7-3, the J gene TRBJ1-1, with D unresolved. The length of the CDR3 is 13 residues. V was cut by 3 bases and J by 7 bases, with 12 bases left in between. The germline V gene has CDR1 SGHTA and CDR2 FQGTGA. CDR3 sequence (DNA): TGTGCCAGCAGCTTCGGGGTCGCTTATGAAGCTTTCTTT. Translated: CASSFGVAYEAFF.

This clonotype occurred many times. The chain employs TRBV24-1 and TRBJ2-1; 7 bases are shared with TRBD2. The V gene end was trimmed by 4 bases and the J gene end by 7 bases; junction bases not matched to a gene: 9. Germline CDR1 is KGHDR and CDR2 is SFDVKD. The CDR3 is 15 residues long. CDR3 sequence reads: CATSDPGLPRNEQFF. CDR3 bases: TGTGCCACCAGTGACCCGGGACTACCCCGTAATGAGCAGTTCTTC.

This clonotype was picked up many times. The chain uses TRBV5-4 and TRBJ2-7; 7 bases match TRBD2. V dropped 0 bases and J dropped 2; count of bases not matched to a gene: 5. The CDR3 spans 15 residues. CDR1 SGHNT and CDR2 YYREEE come from the germline V gene (reference sequence). The CDR3 nucleotides are TGTGCCAGCAGCTTGGCGTGGGGGGGGACCTACGAGCAGTACTTC. It yields the protein CASSLAWGGTYEQYF. Based on the CDR3 plus reference TRBV5-4 and TRBJ2-7, the full variable domain is ETGVTQSPTHLIKTRGQQVTLRCSSQSGHNTVSWYQQALGQGPQFIFQYYREEENGRGNFPPRFSGLQFPNYSSELNVNALELDDSALYLCASSLAWGGTYEQYFGPGTRLTVT.

The chain employs TRBV12-3 or TRBV12-4 and TRBJ1-5, with TRBD1 identical over 8 bases. The CDR3 has 16 residues. The V gene end was trimmed by 4 bases and the J gene end by 0 bases; junction bases not matched to a gene: 5. The CDR3 is CASSYGQGGSNQPQHF. The CDR3, as DNA: TGTGCCAGCAGTTACGGACAGGGAGGTAGCAATCAGCCCCAGCATTTT.

This clonotype was seen repeatedly, ten times or more. This rearrangement joins TRBV11-3 to TRBJ2-2, with a possible D match to TRBD1 (6 bases). CDR1 is SGHNT and CDR2 is YENEEA in the germline V gene. This CDR3 spans 14 amino acids. V shed 6 bases and J shed 2 bases, with 10 bases lying between them. The CDR3 DNA is TGTGCCAGCAGGTACAGGGAAAACACCGGGGAGCTGTTTTTT. It translates to CASRYRENTGELFF.

In its sample, this clonotype was seen many times. V gene TRBV2 combines with J gene TRBJ2-7, with a possible D match to TRBD2 (5 bases). The germline CDR1 and CDR2 sequences are SNHLY and FYNNEI. The germline V and J ends were trimmed by 6 bases and 8 bases, with 14 bases remaining between them. The CDR3 has 12 amino acids. CDR3 DNA sequence: TGTGCCAGCAGCGGTACGATAGCGCAGCAGTACGTC. As protein: CASSGTIAQQYV.

The genes are TRBV18 and TRBJ2-1, with D possibly being TRBD1 (6 bases). The CDR3 runs 16 residues. V was cut by 6 bases and J by 0 bases, with 15 bases left in between. Looked up from germline, CDR1 is KGHSH and CDR2 is LQKENI. The CDR3 nucleotides are TGTGCCAGCTCGCCGACTATGGACAGCTCCTACAATGAGCAGTTCTTC. It codes for CASSPTMDSSYNEQFF.

This clonotype was seen once. The chain uses TRBV7-6 and TRBJ2-3, with D possibly being TRBD2 (7 bases). In germline, CDR1 is SGHVS, CDR2 FNYEAQ. Trimming stripped 3 bases from V and 5 bases from J, with 12 bases between. The CDR3 length is 14 residues. The CDR3 reads CASSFGGPRDTQYF. The CDR3 nucleotides read TGTGCCAGCAGCTTCGGGGGGCCCCGAGATACGCAGTATTTT.

The rearrangement uses TRBV19 and TRBJ1-1, with unresolved D. Per the germline V gene, CDR1 is LNHDA and CDR2 is SQIVND (reference sequence). The CDR3 has 12 residues. V lost 4 bases, J lost 5 bases, and 8 bases lay in between. The CDR3 region is CASSNTGTEAFF. The CDR3 DNA follows: TGTGCCAGTAGTAACACGGGGACTGAAGCTTTCTTT.

This clonotype was observed a few times. One junction end disagrees with the germline gene, perhaps due to a read error. V and J are TRBV10-3 and TRBJ2-5; maybe TRBD1 (6 bases). The CDR3 totals 16 residues. Germline V CDR1 and CDR2: ENHRY, SYGVKD. CDR3 DNA: TGTGCCAGCAGTTACGTTGGCAGGGGCCGGGGAGAGACCCAGTACTTC. Residues: CASSYVGRGRGETQYF.

The sample holds many counts of this clonotype. The V and J genes are TRBV10-3 and TRBJ1-3, with a tentative D call TRBD1 (5 bases). This CDR3 region has 17 residues. The germline CDR1 and CDR2 sequences are ENHRY and SYGVKD. V shed 2 bases and J shed 0 bases, with 14 bases lying between them. In nucleotides, the CDR3 is TGTGCCATCAGTGAGAGAGGAGCGGGACTCTCTGGAAACACCATATATTTT. It encodes CAISERGAGLSGNTIYF.

The chain employs TRBV15 and TRBJ2-5; D not certain. CDR1 is LNHNV and CDR2 is YYDKDF in the germline V gene (reference sequence). Trimming removed 6 bases from V and 5 bases from J, with 7 bases in between. This CDR3 has 11 residues. The CDR3 nucleotides are TGTGCCACCAGACTTGAGGAGACCCAGTACTTC. This translates into CATRLEETQYF.

The chain uses TRBV24-1 and TRBJ2-1; no firm D call. Germline V lookup: CDR1 KGHDR, CDR2 SFDVKD. The CDR3 is 14 residues long. Trimming stripped 4 bases from V and 4 bases from J, with 10 bases between. CDR3 sequence (DNA): TGTGCCACCAGTGACCAATCTACGTACAATGAGCAGTTCTTC. Translation gives CATSDQSTYNEQFF.

The V gene is TRBV9, the J gene TRBJ1-2; no clear D gene. Trimming removed 1 base from V and 3 bases from J, with 16 bases in between. Germline loops: CDR1 SGDLS, CDR2 YYNGEE. CDR3 length: 16 amino acids. Here the CDR3 DNA reads TGTGCCAGCAGCGTAAGGTCTGGGGTCGGCCACTATGGCTACACCTTC. It specifies CASSVRSGVGHYGYTF.

This sequence joins TRBV25-1 and TRBJ1-1; 8 bases line up with TRBD1. Germline loops: CDR1 MGHDK, CDR2 SYGVNS. With 7 bases clipped from V and 5 bases from J, the junction kept 6 bases outside the gene matches. The CDR3 is made up of 13 amino acids. CDR3 coding DNA: TGTGCCAGCACAAAGACAGGGGTGACTGAAGCTTTCTTT. It encodes CASTKTGVTEAFF.

The chain couples TRBV25-1 to TRBJ1-6; the match to TRBD1 covers 9 bases. V was clipped by 1 base and J by 9 bases; unmatched bases: 7. This CDR3 region has 16 residues. Per germline, CDR1 MGHDK and CDR2 SYGVNS. The CDR3 spells CASSEFGTGISSPLHF. The CDR3 DNA sequence: TGTGCCAGCAGTGAATTTGGGACAGGGATATCTTCACCCCTCCACTTT.

The V and J genes are TRBV29-1 and TRBJ2-2, with D possibly matching TRBD1 (6 bases). CDR1 and CDR2 (germline): SQVTM, ANQGSEA. CDR3 length: 15 residues. Trimming pared 6 bases from V and 0 bases from J, leaving 14 bases between. CDR3 region: CSVVTGMANTGELFF. CDR3 in DNA: TGCAGCGTCGTTACAGGGATGGCGAACACCGGGGAGCTGTTTTTT.